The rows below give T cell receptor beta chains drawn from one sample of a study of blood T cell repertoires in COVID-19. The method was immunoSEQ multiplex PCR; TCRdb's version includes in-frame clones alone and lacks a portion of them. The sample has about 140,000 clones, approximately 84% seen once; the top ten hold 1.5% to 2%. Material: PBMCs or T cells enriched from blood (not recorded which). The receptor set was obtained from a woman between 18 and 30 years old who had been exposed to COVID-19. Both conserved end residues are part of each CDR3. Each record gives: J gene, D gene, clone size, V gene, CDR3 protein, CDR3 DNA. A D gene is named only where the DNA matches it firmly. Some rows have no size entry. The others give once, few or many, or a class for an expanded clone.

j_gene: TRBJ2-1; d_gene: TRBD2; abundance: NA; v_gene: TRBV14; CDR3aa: CASSRGLEGNEQFF; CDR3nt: TGTGCCAGCAGCCGAGGACTAGAGGGTAATGAGCAGTTCTTC
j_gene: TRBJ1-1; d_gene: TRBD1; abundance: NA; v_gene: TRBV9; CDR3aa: CASSVVGTVNTEAFF; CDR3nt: TGTGCCAGCAGCGTAGTGGGGACAGTGAACACTGAAGCTTTCTTT
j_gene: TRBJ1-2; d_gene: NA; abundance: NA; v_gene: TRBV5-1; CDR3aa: CASSPGGTNYGYTF; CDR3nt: TGCGCCAGCAGCCCGGGGGGGACCAACTATGGCTACACCTTC
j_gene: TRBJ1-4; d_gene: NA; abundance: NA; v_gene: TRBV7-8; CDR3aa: CASSAGTTGNEKLFF; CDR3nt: TGTGCCAGCAGCGCCGGGACTACGGGCAATGAAAAACTGTTTTTT
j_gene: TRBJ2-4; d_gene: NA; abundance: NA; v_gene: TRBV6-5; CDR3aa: CASSYMNIQYF; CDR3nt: TGTGCCAGCAGTTATATGAACATTCAGTACTTC
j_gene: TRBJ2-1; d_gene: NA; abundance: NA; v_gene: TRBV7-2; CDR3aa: CASSFGVSGYNEQFF; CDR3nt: TGTGCCAGCAGCTTCGGGGTGAGCGGCTACAATGAGCAGTTCTTC
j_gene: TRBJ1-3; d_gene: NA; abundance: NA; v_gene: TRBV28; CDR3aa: CASSLDNRAGNTIYF; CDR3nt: TGTGCCAGCAGCCTAGACAACAGGGCTGGAAACACCATATATTTT
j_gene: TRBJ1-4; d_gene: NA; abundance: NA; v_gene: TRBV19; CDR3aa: CASSIRQGLEKLFF; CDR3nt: TGTGCCAGTAGTATCCGGCAGGGGTTAGAAAAACTGTTTTTT
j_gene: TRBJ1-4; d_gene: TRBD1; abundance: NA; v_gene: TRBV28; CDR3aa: CASSLTDRNEKLFF; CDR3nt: TGTGCCAGCAGTTTAACGGACAGGAATGAAAAACTGTTTTTT
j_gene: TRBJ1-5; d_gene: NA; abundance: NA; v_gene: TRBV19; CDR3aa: CASVLGGGLVFNQPQHF; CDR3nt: TGTGCCAGTGTTTTGGGCGGGGGCCTAGTATTTAATCAGCCCCAGCATTTT
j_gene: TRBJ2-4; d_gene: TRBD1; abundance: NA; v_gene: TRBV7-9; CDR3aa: CASSLQGQLNIQYF; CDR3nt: TGTGCCAGCAGCCTACAGGGGCAGTTAAACATTCAGTACTTC
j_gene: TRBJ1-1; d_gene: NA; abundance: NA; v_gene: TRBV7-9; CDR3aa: CASSAGHRATEAFF; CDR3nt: TGTGCCAGCAGCGCTGGCCACAGGGCGACTGAAGCTTTCTTT
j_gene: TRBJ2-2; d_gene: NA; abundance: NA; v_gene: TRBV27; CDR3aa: CASSLFGTSNTGELFF; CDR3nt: TGTGCCAGCAGTTTATTTGGGACATCGAACACCGGGGAGCTGTTTTTT
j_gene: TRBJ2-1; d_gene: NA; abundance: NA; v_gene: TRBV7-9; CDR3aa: CASSPGRDNEQFF; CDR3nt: TGTGCCAGCAGCCCAGGTCGCGACAATGAGCAGTTCTTC
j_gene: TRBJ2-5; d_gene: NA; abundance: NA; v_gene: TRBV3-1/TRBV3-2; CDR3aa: CASSQDLREETQYF; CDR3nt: TGTGCCAGCAGCCAAGATCTGAGGGAAGAGACCCAGTACTTC
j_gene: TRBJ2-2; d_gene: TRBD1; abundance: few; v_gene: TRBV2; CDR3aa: CASRGQATGELFF; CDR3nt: TGTGCCAGCAGAGGACAGGCCACCGGGGAGCTGTTTTTT
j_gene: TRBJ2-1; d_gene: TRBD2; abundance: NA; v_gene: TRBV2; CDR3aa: CASSHSLAGVSNEQFF; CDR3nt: TGTGCCAGCAGTCACTCCCTAGCGGGAGTGAGTAATGAGCAGTTCTTC
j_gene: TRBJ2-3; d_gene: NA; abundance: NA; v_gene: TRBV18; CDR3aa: CASSPTADTQYF; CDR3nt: TGTGCCAGCTCACCAACGGCAGATACGCAGTATTTT
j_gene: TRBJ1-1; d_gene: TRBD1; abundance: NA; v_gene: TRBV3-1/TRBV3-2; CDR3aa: CASKGPWTGVTEAFF; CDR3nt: TGTGCCAGCAAGGGTCCGTGGACAGGAGTCACTGAAGCTTTCTTT
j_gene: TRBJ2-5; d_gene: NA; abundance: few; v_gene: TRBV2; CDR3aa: CASSEPFQETQYF; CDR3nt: TGTGCCAGCAGTGAACCATTTCAAGAGACCCAGTACTTC
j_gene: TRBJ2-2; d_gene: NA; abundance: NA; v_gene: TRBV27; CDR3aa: CASSDSLNSGTGELFF; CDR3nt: TGTGCCAGCAGTGACAGCCTCAATTCTGGGACCGGGGAGCTGTTTTTT
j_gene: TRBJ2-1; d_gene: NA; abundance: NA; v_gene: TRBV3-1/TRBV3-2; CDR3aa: CASSQDPLANEQFF; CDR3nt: TGTGCCAGCAGCCAAGATCCGCTGGCCAATGAGCAGTTCTTC
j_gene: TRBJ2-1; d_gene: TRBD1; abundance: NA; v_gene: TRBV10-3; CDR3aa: CAISEPGQGAQYNEQFF; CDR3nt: TGTGCCATCAGTGAGCCTGGACAGGGGGCCCAATACAATGAGCAGTTCTTC
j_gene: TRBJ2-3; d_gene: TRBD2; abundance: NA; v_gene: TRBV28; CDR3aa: CASSSRTSGRYTQYF; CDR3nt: TGTGCCAGCAGTTCGAGGACTAGCGGGAGGTATACGCAGTATTTT
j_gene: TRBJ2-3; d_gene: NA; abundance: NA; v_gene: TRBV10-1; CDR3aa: CASCEDCPSTDTQYF; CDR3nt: TGCGCCAGCTGCGAGGACTGTCCTAGCACAGATACGCAGTATTTT
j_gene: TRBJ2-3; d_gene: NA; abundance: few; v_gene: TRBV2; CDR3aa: CASSTSTGFGTDTQYF; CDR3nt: TGTGCCAGCAGTACATCCACAGGGTTCGGCACAGATACGCAGTATTTT
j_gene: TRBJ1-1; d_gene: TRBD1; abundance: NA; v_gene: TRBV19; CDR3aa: CASRDRGSTEAFF; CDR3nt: TGTGCCAGCAGGGACAGGGGTTCCACTGAAGCTTTCTTT
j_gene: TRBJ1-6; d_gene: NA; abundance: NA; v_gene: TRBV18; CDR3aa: CASSPTGRSSYNSPLHF; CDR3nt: TGTGCCAGCTCACCCACAGGAAGGAGCTCCTATAATTCACCCCTCCACTTT
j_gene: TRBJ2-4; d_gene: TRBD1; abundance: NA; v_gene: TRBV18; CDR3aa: CASSPTATGGADIQYF; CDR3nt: TGTGCCAGCTCACCGACCGCGACAGGGGGCGCGGACATTCAGTACTTC
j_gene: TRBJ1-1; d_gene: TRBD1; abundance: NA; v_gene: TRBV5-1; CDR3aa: CASSLDDRAATEAFF; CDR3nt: TGCGCCAGCAGCTTGGACGACAGGGCTGCCACTGAAGCTTTCTTT